Listed below are T cell receptor beta chains from one sample, sequenced in a study of blood T cell repertoires in COVID-19. TCRdb's copy holds only in-frame clones and misses some; the assay was immunoSEQ multiplex PCR. This sample carries a few hundred thousand clones, about 88% of them seen once, and the ten largest clones take 15% to 20%. Sequencing was performed on peripheral blood. The origin of the receptors is a man aged 45-60 years with COVID-19, enrolled during active disease. CDR3s include the opening cysteine and the closing phenylalanine or tryptophan. The D gene is left open where the match is weak. Size tells how often a clone was seen (once, few, many) or the class of an expanded clone, and some rows leave it out.

size: few
J: TRBJ2-1
D: .
V: TRBV5-1
DNA: TGCGCCAGCAGCTTGACCGGGACTGCCATTTACAATGAGCAGTTCTTC
CDR3: CASSLTGTAIYNEQFF

size: .
J: TRBJ1-2
D: .
V: TRBV3-1/TRBV3-2
DNA: TGTGCCAGCAGCCAATACACTAACTATGGCTACACCTTC
CDR3: CASSQYTNYGYTF

size: .
J: TRBJ2-6
D: TRBD1
V: TRBV11-2
DNA: TGTGCCAGCAGCTTACTGCCCCAGGGGGCTGGGGCCAACGTCCTGACTTTC
CDR3: CASSLLPQGAGANVLTF

size: .
J: TRBJ2-2
D: TRBD2
V: TRBV9
DNA: TGTGCCAGCAGCGCTCCCGGGGGGGAGGTTAGCGGGGAGCTGTTTTTT
CDR3: CASSAPGGEVSGELFF

size: .
J: TRBJ2-5
D: TRBD2
V: TRBV18
DNA: TGTGCCAGCTCATCAAAGCGGGGGCCATTACAAGAGACCCAGTACTTC
CDR3: CASSSKRGPLQETQYF

size: once
J: TRBJ1-1
D: .
V: TRBV6-2/TRBV6-3
DNA: TGTGCCAGCAGTTATCAGAACACTGAAGCTTTCTTT
CDR3: CASSYQNTEAFF

size: .
J: TRBJ2-7
D: TRBD1
V: TRBV30
DNA: TGTGCCTGGAGTGGTAGGGCAGGGGGCACCTACGAGCAGTACTTC
CDR3: CAWSGRAGGTYEQYF

size: .
J: TRBJ2-2
D: TRBD1
V: TRBV2
DNA: TGTGCCAGCACGGTAACAGGGGTCGGGGAGCTGTTTTTT
CDR3: CASTVTGVGELFF

size: .
J: TRBJ2-5
D: TRBD1
V: TRBV4-2
DNA: TGTGCCAGCAGCCAAGACAGGGGGCCGGAGACCCAGTACTTC
CDR3: CASSQDRGPETQYF

size: .
J: TRBJ2-2
D: TRBD2
V: TRBV4-3
DNA: TGCGCCAGCAGCAAACTAGCCGGGGGGAGGCGGGCCGGGGAGCTGTTTTTT
CDR3: CASSKLAGGRRAGELFF

size: .
J: TRBJ1-1
D: .
V: TRBV5-8
DNA: TGTGCCAGCAGCCGCTGGGGGGGTACTGAAGCTTTCTTT
CDR3: CASSRWGGTEAFF

size: .
J: TRBJ2-7
D: TRBD2
V: TRBV29-1
DNA: TGCAGCGTTGAAGGGACCGGGACTAGCGCATCCTACGAGCAGTACTTC
CDR3: CSVEGTGTSASYEQYF

size: .
J: TRBJ1-1
D: .
V: TRBV6-5
DNA: TGTGCCAGCAGTTACCCTCGGTTTGGACAGAACACTGAAGCTTTCTTT
CDR3: CASSYPRFGQNTEAFF

size: .
J: TRBJ1-1
D: .
V: TRBV5-1
DNA: TGCGCCAGCAGCATGCTATCGAACACTGAAGCTTTCTTT
CDR3: CASSMLSNTEAFF

size: .
J: TRBJ2-1
D: TRBD2
V: TRBV5-1
DNA: TGCGCCAGCAGCCCGGGACTAGCGGGCCACAATGAGCAGTTCTTC
CDR3: CASSPGLAGHNEQFF

size: few
J: TRBJ1-2
D: TRBD1
V: TRBV2
DNA: TGTGCCAGCAGCCCCGGACAGGGCTCTGGCTACACCTTC
CDR3: CASSPGQGSGYTF

size: once
J: TRBJ1-2
D: TRBD1
V: TRBV19
DNA: TGTGCCAGTAATACACAGGGGGTGTATGGCTACACCTTC
CDR3: CASNTQGVYGYTF

size: .
J: TRBJ2-6
D: TRBD1
V: TRBV5-1
DNA: TGCGCCAGCAGCGATGGACAGGGGGGCTCTGGGGCCAACGTCCTGACTTTC
CDR3: CASSDGQGGSGANVLTF

size: .
J: TRBJ2-5
D: TRBD2
V: TRBV7-6
DNA: TGTGCCAGCAGCTTAGTAAGCCCGAGCGGGAGAGAGACCCAGTACTTC
CDR3: CASSLVSPSGRETQYF

size: .
J: TRBJ2-7
D: TRBD1
V: TRBV6-2/TRBV6-3
DNA: TGTGCCAGCAGCCCTTTACCGGGACAGGGAGTCTACGAGCAGTACTTC
CDR3: CASSPLPGQGVYEQYF

size: .
J: TRBJ2-2
D: TRBD1
V: TRBV10-3
DNA: TGTGCCATCAGTGAGACGGACAGGGTGAACGGGGAGCTGTTTTTT
CDR3: CAISETDRVNGELFF

size: .
J: TRBJ1-3
D: .
V: TRBV9
DNA: TGTGCCAGCAGCGTAGGTGCGGTCTCTGGAAACACCATATATTTT
CDR3: CASSVGAVSGNTIYF

size: .
J: TRBJ2-7
D: TRBD1
V: TRBV9
DNA: TGTGCCAGCAGCGCTAGACCGGGACAGGGGAGCGAGCAGTACTTC
CDR3: CASSARPGQGSEQYF

size: .
J: TRBJ1-4
D: .
V: TRBV6-5
DNA: TGTGCCAGCAGGGGGGCGGGGGGTGAAAAACTGTTTTTT
CDR3: CASRGAGGEKLFF

size: .
J: TRBJ2-1
D: .
V: TRBV3-1/TRBV3-2
DNA: TGTGCCAGCAGCCACGACTCTGATGAGCAGTTCTTC
CDR3: CASSHDSDEQFF

size: .
J: TRBJ2-1
D: .
V: TRBV27
DNA: TGTGCCAGCAGTACAGGGAATGAGCAGTTCTTC
CDR3: CASSTGNEQFF

size: once
J: TRBJ2-3
D: TRBD2
V: TRBV28
DNA: TGTGCCAGCAGTTCCCCCCCGGGGCGGGGGGGCAATGATACGCAGTATTTT
CDR3: CASSSPPGRGGNDTQYF

size: .
J: TRBJ1-4
D: TRBD1
V: TRBV27
DNA: TGTGCCAGCAGTTTGAACAGGGGGGAAAAACTGTTTTTT
CDR3: CASSLNRGEKLFF

size: .
J: TRBJ2-5
D: .
V: TRBV15
DNA: TGTGCCACCAGCGGACTCGAGTACCAAGAGACCCAGTACTTC
CDR3: CATSGLEYQETQYF

size: once
J: TRBJ2-3
D: TRBD2
V: TRBV7-6
DNA: TGTGCCAGCAGCTTAGTAGGGACTAGCGTGACAGATACGCAGTATTTT
CDR3: CASSLVGTSVTDTQYF

size: few
J: TRBJ2-3
D: TRBD1
V: TRBV5-4
DNA: TGTGCCAGCAGCACGCTGACAGGGAAAGATACGCAGTATTTT
CDR3: CASSTLTGKDTQYF

size: .
J: TRBJ2-7
D: TRBD2
V: TRBV4-1
DNA: TGCGCCAGCAGCCAAGATTTTTCTAGCGGGCCTACCTTTACCTACGAGCAGTACTTC
CDR3: CASSQDFSSGPTFTYEQYF

size: few
J: TRBJ2-3
D: .
V: TRBV6-5
DNA: TGTGCCAGCAGTTACCGTCGAGCCAGCGGCACAGATACGCAGTATTTT
CDR3: CASSYRRASGTDTQYF

size: .
J: TRBJ2-1
D: .
V: TRBV28
DNA: TGTGCCAGCTGGTCGGGGAGGGGGACCTACAATGAGCAGTTCTTC
CDR3: CASWSGRGTYNEQFF

size: once
J: TRBJ2-2
D: TRBD1
V: TRBV2
DNA: TGTGCCAGCAGACGAACAGGGGGCACCGGGGAGCTGTTTTTT
CDR3: CASRRTGGTGELFF

size: .
J: TRBJ2-7
D: .
V: TRBV12-3/TRBV12-4
DNA: TGTGCCAGCAGCCGTGCCTACGAGCAGTACTTC
CDR3: CASSRAYEQYF

size: .
J: TRBJ1-4
D: TRBD1
V: TRBV7-9
DNA: TGTGCCAGCAGCCCACGACAGGGGGTCAATGAAAAACTGTTTTTT
CDR3: CASSPRQGVNEKLFF

size: .
J: TRBJ2-7
D: TRBD2
V: TRBV7-9
DNA: TGTGCCAGCAGCTTAAGGCTAGCGGGAGGTTACGAGCAGTACTTC
CDR3: CASSLRLAGGYEQYF

size: .
J: TRBJ2-3
D: TRBD2
V: TRBV19
DNA: TGTGCCAGTAGTCAAACTAGCGGGGGTGCAGATACGCAGTATTTT
CDR3: CASSQTSGGADTQYF

size: once
J: TRBJ1-1
D: TRBD1
V: TRBV3-1/TRBV3-2
DNA: TGTGCCAGCAGCCGCCACAGGGGTCGGACTGAAGCTTTCTTT
CDR3: CASSRHRGRTEAFF

size: .
J: TRBJ1-1
D: .
V: TRBV7-2
DNA: TGTGCCAGCAGCCTAGATGGAACCGGGACAAGAGAAGCTTTCTTT
CDR3: CASSLDGTGTREAFF